This TCR beta chain was found in a study of monozygotic twins with inflammatory bowel disease (dated by TCRdb to about 2019). Background on the whole study: A total of roughly 28 monozygotic twin pairs were included in the full study, comprising nine German pairs (four IBD-concordant, five IBD-discordant) and 19 IBD-discordant Danish pairs. The search for disease-associated traits relied mainly on comparing, within discordant pairs, IBD patients with their genetically identical healthy co-twins. Each individual had, on average, about 151 000 unique TCRalpha sequences and 181 000 unique TCRbeta sequences available for analysis.

On the study overall, not on this receptor specifically: IBD patients had lower TCRbeta repertoire diversity, measured by the inverse Simpson index, than their healthy co-twins. The analysis was unable to tell different T cell subtypes apart. IBD patients shared fewer clonotypes with other individuals than healthy twins did, most markedly in patients showing signs of disease activity. Repertoire similarity did not differ between concordant and discordant twins, which could be due to limited statistical power. Differing immunosuppressive treatments among patients may have added background noise and inter-individual variability to the repertoires. The results gave no support for a single strong signal or clonotype linked to IBD.

A remark on this clonotype: Its antigen remains unidentified.

A roughly 2.5 ml peripheral blood sample was drawn into PAXgene tubes per donor and stored at -80°C. Without any T cell sorting, total RNA was extracted from whole blood using the PAXgene blood miRNA kit on an automated QIAcube. Peripheral blood from monozygotic twin pairs concordant or discordant for inflammatory bowel disease was subjected to deep TCRalpha and TCRbeta repertoire profiling with unique molecular barcoding. Smoking habits were recorded for all twin pairs, and individuals were classified as current, former or never smokers. The library was made by 5' RACE. The input for every TCR library was roughly 3,200 ng of total RNA. For each sample, cDNA was synthesized in eight separate reactions using SMARTScribe reverse transcriptase. During cDNA synthesis, unique molecular identifiers containing a 6-nucleotide sample barcode were introduced by template switching. Amplification of TCRalpha and TCRbeta cDNA involved two nested PCRs of around 15 and 9 cycles, and each PCR was followed by bead purification. Before amplification, the cDNA was treated with uracil DNA-glycosylase and purified using the QIAquick PCR purification kit. The second PCR added Illumina TruSeq-compatible adapters along with sample-specific barcodes. TapeStation and Qubit were used to check library quality and concentration, and roughly 5 ng of each library went into the pool. Sequencing of the pooled libraries was done on an Illumina HiSeq2500 single-index Rapid Run using custom sequencing primers and 2 x 100 bp reads. In the paper's pipeline: UMI-based consensus assembly with MiGEC version 1.2.6 was used to correct PCR and sequencing errors. MiXCR version 2.1.1 was used for V(D)J alignment, clonotype assembly and CDR3 extraction. To normalise gene usage, clonotype sharing and MAIT/NKT TCR abundance, the top 1000, 10 000 and 20 000 clonotypes in each sample were analysed. After downsampling to 27 000 UMIs, diversity was calculated as the inverse Simpson index using the vegan R package. Paired Mann-Whitney U tests on discordant twin pairs were used, with Benjamini-Hochberg multiple-testing correction. Each CDR3 protein sequence appears as one entry after TCRdb reprocessed the reads, and no DNA is included. Here the V and J calls rest on TCRdb's processing, not on the authors' analysis. The sample table includes 150,000 to 200,000 distinct CDR3 sequences. The biggest ten clones account for 2.8% of the sample.

CDR1 KGHSH and CDR2 LQKENI were looked up in the germline V gene. The CDR3 contains 16 residues, cysteine and phenylalanine counted. DNA is not on record. This chain joins TRBV18 to TRBJ2-1; TCRdb lists TRBD2, though no DNA is available to test this call. The sequenced material came from blood. The TCR was taken from a human donor with ulcerative colitis or Crohn's disease, or a healthy co-twin of an affected twin (not recorded which). The CDR3: CASSPTGTSGSNEQFF.